The next 32 T cell receptor beta chains were all read from a single sample in a study of CD8 T cells in ankylosing spondylitis. One entry per CDR3 protein, called by TCRdb with MiXCR from the 5' RACE reads. The sample comprises 200,000 to 250,000 distinct CDR3 sequences, roughly 8.2% of which are singletons, and about 5% rests with the top ten. Specimen: blood, either unsorted or a sorted T cell fraction (not recorded which). These TCRs come from a female donor with ankylosing spondylitis or in good health (not recorded which).

This clonotype was seen repeatedly, ten times or more. This chain joins TRBV20-1 and TRBJ2-1, with 9 positions matching TRBD2. J was trimmed by 3 bases and V by 3 bases; bases with no gene match: 9. CDR1 and CDR2 (germline): DFQATT, SNEGSKA (reference sequence). The CDR3 sequence is 16 residues long. CDR3 DNA sequence: TGCAGTGCTAGGATGTTAGCGGGAGAGAACTACAATGAGCAGTTCTTC. It specifies CSARMLAGENYNEQFF.

This clonotype was picked up many times. The rearrangement links TRBV2 to TRBJ2-3; D call uncertain. CDR1 is SNHLY, CDR2 FYNNEI, per germline. CDR3 length: 14 residues. Trimming took off 10 bases at V and 2 bases at J, with 16 bases between the two ends. The CDR3 protein is CATHLQLSTDTQYF. Written as DNA, the CDR3 is TGTGCCACCCACCTTCAGCTCTCCACAGATACGCAGTATTTT. The whole variable domain, filled in from reference TRBV2 and TRBJ2-3, reads EPEVTQTPSHQVTQMGQEVILRCVPISNHLYFYWYRQILGQKVEFLVSFYNNEISEKSEIFDDQFSVERPDGSNFTLKIRSTKLEDSAMYFCATHLQLSTDTQYFGPGTRLTVL.

This clonotype was picked up many times. The chain uses TRBV5-8 and TRBJ2-1; the match to TRBD2 covers 9 bases. CDR3 length: 16 amino acids. The V segment lost 2 bases and the J segment 7 bases; nucleotides outside the gene matches: 10. Germline V gene lookup returns CDR1 SGHTS and CDR2 YDEGEE. CDR3 region: CASSLSGRPPSNEQFF. The CDR3 region has the DNA TGTGCCAGCAGCTTAAGCGGGAGGCCCCCATCGAATGAGCAGTTCTTC.

This clonotype appeared many times. The chain recombines TRBV4-3 with TRBJ2-4, with D maybe TRBD2 (5 bases). Trimming took off 1 base at V and 9 bases at J, with 10 bases between the two ends. The CDR3 spans 13 residues. Germline loops: CDR1 LGHNA, CDR2 YSLEER. Written as DNA, the CDR3 is TGCGCCAGCAGCCAAGGGCTAGCAGTCATTCAGTACTTC. Protein product: CASSQGLAVIQYF.

In its sample, this clonotype was seen many times. The rearrangement links TRBV12-3 or TRBV12-4 to TRBJ2-7; TRBD2 agrees at 7 bases. The length of the CDR3 is 14 residues. The junction had 15 bases not matched to a gene; V was cut back by 10 bases and J by 6 bases. CDR3 residues: CANTKPGLLTEQYF. For the CDR3, the DNA is TGTGCCAACACAAAACCGGGACTATTAACCGAGCAGTACTTC.

This clonotype has a count of ten or more. The V gene is TRBV30, the J gene TRBJ2-2; weak D call: TRBD2 (6 bases). Germline assignment: CDR1 GTSNPN and CDR2 SVGIG (reference sequence). The CDR3 has 15 amino acids. Trimming removed 0 bases at V and 2 bases at J, with 10 bases between. The CDR3 nucleotides are TGTGCCTGGAGTGTTGGGACTTATAACACCGGGGAGCTGTTTTTT. This encodes CAWSVGTYNTGELFF. The whole variable domain, remainder taken from reference TRBV30 and TRBJ2-2, is SQTIHQWPATLVQPVGSPLSLECTVEGTSNPNLYWYRQAAGRGLQLLFYSVGIGQISSEVPQNLSASRPQDRQFILSSKKLLLSDSGFYLCAWSVGTYNTGELFFGEGSRLTVL.

This clonotype was counted at least ten times. V is TRBV9 and J is TRBJ2-6; D may be TRBD1 (6 bases). V lost 2 bases, J lost 0 bases, and 9 bases lay in between. Germline values: CDR1 SGDLS, CDR2 YYNGEE. The CDR3 has 16 amino acids. The CDR3 bases are TGTGCCAGCAGCGTCGGGACAAGCTCTGGGGCCAACGTCCTGACTTTC. This sequence encodes CASSVGTSSGANVLTF.

This clonotype appeared many times. The chain carries TRBV27 and TRBJ2-3; 8 bases match TRBD1. The CDR3 consists of 17 residues. CDR1 is MNHEY and CDR2 is SMNVEV in the germline V gene (reference sequence). J lost 2 bases, V lost 2 bases, and 9 bases had no gene match. The CDR3 loop reads CASSLNGDRIYTDTQYF. CDR3 in DNA: TGTGCCAGCAGTTTAAACGGGGACAGGATATACACAGATACGCAGTATTTT.

This clonotype was recorded at least ten times. V gene TRBV20-1 combines with J gene TRBJ2-7; D possibly matches TRBD1 or TRBD2 (7 bases each). CDR3 length: 15 amino acids. Trimming shortened V by 6 bases and J by 2 bases, and 20 bases separated the two germline ends. Germline assignment: CDR1 DFQATT and CDR2 SNEGSKA (reference sequence). CDR3 sequence (DNA): TGCAGTGCGTCGATCAGGGGGGCGGGGGCCTACGAGCAGTACTTC. Protein: CSASIRGAGAYEQYF.

This clonotype was seen more than once but under ten times. One end of the junction does not line up with germline, which may come from a read error. This sequence joins TRBV7-9 and TRBJ2-3; 9 bases are a match to TRBD1. The CDR3 is made up of 13 amino acids. The V gene's germline CDR1 is SEHNR and CDR2 FQNEAQ (reference sequence). The CDR3 spells CASSLGMGQGKDF. The CDR3 DNA follows: TGTGCCAGCAGCTTAGGAATGGGACAGGGAAAGGATTTT. The full variable domain, completed using reference TRBV7-9 and TRBJ2-3, is DTGVSQNPRHKITKRGQNVTFRCDPISEHNRLYWYRQTLGQGPEFLTYFQNEAQLEKSRLLSDRFSAERPKGSFSTLEIQRTEQGDSAMYLCASSLGMGQGKDFGPGTRLTVL.

This clonotype occurred many times. J is TRBJ2-3 and V is TRBV5-1; D uncertain. The V end lost 0 bases, the J end lost 2 bases, and 7 bases lay between the germline ends. CDR3 size: 14 residues. Germline V gene sequence: CDR1 SGHRS, CDR2 YFSETQ. CDR3 sequence: CASSLGAFTDTQYF. CDR3 nucleotides: TGCGCCAGCAGCTTGGGGGCCTTCACAGATACGCAGTATTTT.

At least ten counts were recorded for this clonotype. This chain joins TRBV27 and TRBJ2-1; either TRBD1 or TRBD2 may supply D (5 bases each). Germline V gene sequence: CDR1 MNHEY, CDR2 SMNVEV (reference sequence). CDR3 length: 13 amino acids. Trimming left V 6 bases short and J 6 bases short, with 12 bases between. CDR3 sequence: CASRPTGTNEQFF. CDR3 in DNA: TGTGCCAGCAGACCGACGGGGACCAATGAGCAGTTCTTC.

This clonotype was picked up many times. The gene calls are TRBV7-9 and TRBJ2-5, with D possibly being TRBD1 (5 bases). Deletions cut 6 bases from V and 5 bases from J, with 13 bases between. The CDR3 totals 13 residues. CDR1 is SEHNR, CDR2 FQNEAQ, per germline (reference sequence). The CDR3 reads CASSLGARETQYF. The CDR3 DNA is TGTGCCAGCAGTCTTGGGGCGCGGGAGACCCAGTACTTC.

This clonotype was detected ten times or more. This chain connects TRBV3-1 to TRBJ2-3, with 14 nucleotides matching TRBD2. Per germline, CDR1 LGHDT and CDR2 YNNKEL (reference sequence). The ends lost 3 bases at V and 2 bases at J; junction bases unmatched: 4. The length of the CDR3 is 17 residues. The chain's CDR3 is CASSQPGLAGDTDTQYF. The DNA for the CDR3 is TGTGCCAGCAGCCAGCCGGGACTAGCGGGGGACACAGATACGCAGTATTTT.

The chain recombines TRBV7-6 with TRBJ2-5; D remains unclear. V was clipped by 5 bases and J by 5 bases, with 12 bases between them. The germline V gene encodes CDR1 SGHVS and CDR2 FNYEAQ. This CDR3 region has 13 residues. Here the CDR3 DNA reads TGTGCCAGCAGCATGTCAGCGCCCGAGACCCAGTACTTC. As protein: CASSMSAPETQYF.

V and J are TRBV18 and TRBJ2-1; the D gene is possibly TRBD2 (6 bases). Germline CDR1 is KGHSH and CDR2 is LQKENI. Trimming shortened V by 5 bases and J by 0 bases, and 11 bases separated the two germline ends. CDR3 length: 15 residues. The CDR3 loop is CASSEGRDSYNEQFF. CDR3 DNA sequence: TGTGCCAGCTCAGAAGGGCGGGACTCCTACAATGAGCAGTTCTTC.

The rearrangement joins TRBV7-2 to TRBJ2-3, with TRBD2 matching 8 bases. J was trimmed by 6 bases and V by 5 bases; bases with no gene match: 10. Germline values: CDR1 SGHTA, CDR2 FQGNSA. There are 15 residues in the CDR3. This CDR3 is CASSRRTGGRDTQYF. The CDR3 DNA reads TGTGCCAGCAGCCGCCGGACTGGCGGGAGGGATACGCAGTATTTT.

This clonotype is a singleton in its sample. This clone may be a read error of a much larger clone one base away. V and J are TRBV5-5 and TRBJ2-1; 7 bases map to TRBD1. The length of the CDR3 is 15 residues. Germline lookup yields CDR1 SGHKS and CDR2 YYEKEE (reference sequence). DNA of the CDR3: TGTGCCAGCAGCTCGTTGGGACAGAAAGCCAATGAGCGGTTCTTC. This sequence encodes CASSSLGQKANERFF.

This clonotype was counted ten times or more. The gene calls are TRBV7-7 and TRBJ2-5; TRBD2 agrees at 7 bases. Trimming cost V 8 bases and J 4 bases; bases outside gene matches: 13. From germline, CDR1 is SSHAT and CDR2 FNYEAQ (reference sequence). The CDR3 spans 15 residues. For the CDR3, the DNA is TGTGCCAGCTCCCTACACCCCCGGGGGGTAGAGACCCAGTACTTC. The encoded protein is CASSLHPRGVETQYF.

This clonotype was recorded at least ten times. CDR3 residues: CATSDYPGTRSNEQFF. The DNA for the CDR3 is TGTGCCACCAGTGACTACCCCGGGACTAGGTCAAATGAGCAGTTCTTC. This chain joins TRBV24-1 and TRBJ2-1; 8 bases match TRBD2. Trimming cost V 4 bases and J 7 bases; bases outside gene matches: 11. Germline V gene lookup returns CDR1 KGHDR and CDR2 SFDVKD. The CDR3 is 16 amino acids.

The sample holds many counts of this clonotype. The J gene is TRBJ2-3, the V gene TRBV7-8; 8 bases agree with TRBD1. V trimming: 2 bases; J trimming: 5 bases; junction bases outside the gene matches: 6. The CDR3 contains 15 residues. Germline CDR1 is SGHVS and CDR2 is FQNEAQ. The CDR3 reads CASSLQAGGEDTQYF. For the CDR3, the DNA is TGTGCCAGCAGCTTACAGGCAGGGGGCGAAGATACGCAGTATTTT.

Notes on this clonotype: The junction shows a germline mismatch at one end, possibly a read error. This sequence joins TRBV5-1 and TRBJ2-1; D is possibly TRBD2 (5 bases). The CDR3 loop spans 14 amino acids. CDR1 is SGHRS, CDR2 YFSETQ, per germline. CDR3 coding DNA: TGCGCCGGCAGCTTTGGCGGGCCCTACAATGAGCAGTTCTTC. This encodes CAGSFGGPYNEQFF.

This clonotype was seen many times. The chain links TRBV29-1 to TRBJ1-1; no firm D call. Germline CDR1 reads SQVTM; CDR2 reads ANQGSEA. V shed 4 bases and J shed 2 bases, with 5 bases lying between them. The CDR3 has 11 amino acids. The DNA for the CDR3 is TGCAGCGTTGTGGGTAACACTGAAGCTTTCTTT. This codes for CSVVGNTEAFF.

The rearrangement uses TRBV5-4 and TRBJ1-1; no clear D gene. V was trimmed by 4 bases and J by 0 bases, leaving 10 bases between them. This CDR3 spans 14 amino acids. The V gene's germline CDR1 is SGHNT and CDR2 YYREEE (reference sequence). CDR3 coding DNA: TGTGCCAGCAGCCTCCGGGCCTTGAACACTGAAGCTTTCTTT. It specifies CASSLRALNTEAFF. Filled out from reference TRBV5-4 and TRBJ1-1, the complete variable domain reads ETGVTQSPTHLIKTRGQQVTLRCSSQSGHNTVSWYQQALGQGPQFIFQYYREEENGRGNFPPRFSGLQFPNYSSELNVNALELDDSALYLCASSLRALNTEAFFGQGTRLTVV.

The chain links TRBV6-2 or TRBV6-3 to TRBJ2-1, with a possible D match to TRBD1 (6 bases). The CDR3 has 11 residues. V dropped 10 bases and J dropped 8 bases, with 12 bases sitting between them. Per the germline V gene, CDR1 is MNHEY and CDR2 is SVGEGT. CDR3 bases: TGTGCCACCTCACAGGGCCATGAGCAGTTCTTC. Protein product: CATSQGHEQFF.

The chain joins TRBV20-1 to TRBJ2-3, with TRBD2 matching over 13 bases. V lost 5 bases, J lost 4 bases, and 9 bases stayed unmatched. CDR1 is DFQATT, CDR2 SNEGSKA, per germline (reference sequence). CDR3 length: 16 residues. The CDR3 nucleotides are TGCAGTGCTCCCCTGACTAGCGGGAGGATGGCAGATACGCAGTATTTT. Translated: CSAPLTSGRMADTQYF.

This clonotype was detected ten times or more. The chain uses TRBV28 and TRBJ2-7; D is tentatively TRBD1 or TRBD2 (6 bases each). Per germline, CDR1 MDHEN and CDR2 SYDVKM. Trimming pared 10 bases from V and 5 bases from J, leaving 18 bases between. The CDR3 contains 13 residues. Written as DNA, the CDR3 is TGTGCCATCCGGGGGCCTCCCTTCCACGAGCAGTACTTC. Amino acid sequence: CAIRGPPFHEQYF.

This clonotype has ten or more counts. The chain joins TRBV12-3 or TRBV12-4 to TRBJ2-7; TRBD1 matches at 11 bases. The CDR3 covers 14 residues. Trimming cost V 1 base and J 6 bases; bases outside gene matches: 2. The DNA for the CDR3 is TGTGCCAGCAGTTTAGGGACAGGGGGCGCCGAGCAGTACTTC. Its protein product is CASSLGTGGAEQYF.

This sequence joins TRBV7-9 and TRBJ1-1, with 10 bases matching TRBD1. CDR3 length equals 15 residues. Germline lookup yields CDR1 SEHNR and CDR2 FQNEAQ (reference sequence). J was trimmed by 10 bases and V by 4 bases; bases with no gene match: 12. CDR3 DNA sequence: TGTGCCAGCAGCTACTCAACAGGGACAGGGGTTAGAGCTTTCTTT. Protein: CASSYSTGTGVRAFF.

This clonotype was picked up many times. This chain links TRBV5-6 with TRBJ2-7; perhaps TRBD2 as D (6 bases). CDR1 is SGHDT, CDR2 YYEEEE, per germline. The length of the CDR3 is 14 residues. With 2 bases removed from V and 4 bases from J, the gap between germline ends came to 13 bases. The CDR3 DNA is TGTGCCAGCAGCTTAGCGGGCGGGATTTACGAGCAGTACTTC. This gives the protein CASSLAGGIYEQYF.

V and J are TRBV5-4 and TRBJ2-1, with D possibly TRBD2 on 5 matching bases. V was pared by 3 bases and J by 7 bases, with 11 bases between. CDR1 SGHNT and CDR2 YYREEE come from the germline V gene (reference sequence). This CDR3 is built from 13 residues. The CDR3 spells CASSSAGRNEQFF. As DNA, the CDR3 is TGTGCCAGCAGCTCCGCGGGCCGAAATGAGCAGTTCTTC.

The chain employs TRBV25-1 and TRBJ1-1; D gene unclear. Per germline, CDR1 MGHDK and CDR2 SYGVNS. The CDR3 spans 15 residues. V lost 5 bases, J lost 9 bases, and 22 bases lay in between. CDR3 sequence (DNA): TGTGCCAGCAGTCAGGACGGGAGATCTTTGACTAAAGCTTTCTTT. Its translation is CASSQDGRSLTKAFF.